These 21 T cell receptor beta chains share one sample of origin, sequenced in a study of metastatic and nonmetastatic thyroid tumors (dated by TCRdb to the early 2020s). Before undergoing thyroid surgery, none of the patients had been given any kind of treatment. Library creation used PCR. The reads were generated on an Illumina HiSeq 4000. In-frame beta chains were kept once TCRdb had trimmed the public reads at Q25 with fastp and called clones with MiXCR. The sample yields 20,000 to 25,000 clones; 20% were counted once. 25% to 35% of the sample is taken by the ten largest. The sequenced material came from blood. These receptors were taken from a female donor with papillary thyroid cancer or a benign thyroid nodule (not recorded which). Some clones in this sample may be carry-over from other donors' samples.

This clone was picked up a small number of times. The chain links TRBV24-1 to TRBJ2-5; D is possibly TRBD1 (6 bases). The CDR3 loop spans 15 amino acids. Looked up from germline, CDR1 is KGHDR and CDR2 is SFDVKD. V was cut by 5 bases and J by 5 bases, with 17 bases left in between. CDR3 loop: CATSGSHRVVETQYF. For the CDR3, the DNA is TGTGCCACCAGTGGTTCGCACAGGGTCGTGGAGACCCAGTACTTC.

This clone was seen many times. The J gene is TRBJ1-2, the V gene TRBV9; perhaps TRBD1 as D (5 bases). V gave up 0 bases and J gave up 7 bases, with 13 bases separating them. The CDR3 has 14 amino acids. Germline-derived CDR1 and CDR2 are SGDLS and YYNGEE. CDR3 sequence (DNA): TGTGCCAGCAGCGTAGGGGCAGGCGGGGGTGGCTACACCTTC. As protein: CASSVGAGGGGYTF.

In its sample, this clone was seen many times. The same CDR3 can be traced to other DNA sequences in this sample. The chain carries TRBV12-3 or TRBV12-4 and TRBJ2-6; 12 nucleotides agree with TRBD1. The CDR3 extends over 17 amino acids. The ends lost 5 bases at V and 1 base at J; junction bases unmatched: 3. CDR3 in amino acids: CASSGGQGASGANVLTF. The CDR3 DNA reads TGTGCCAGCAGTGGGGGACAGGGGGCATCTGGGGCCAACGTCCTGACTTTC.

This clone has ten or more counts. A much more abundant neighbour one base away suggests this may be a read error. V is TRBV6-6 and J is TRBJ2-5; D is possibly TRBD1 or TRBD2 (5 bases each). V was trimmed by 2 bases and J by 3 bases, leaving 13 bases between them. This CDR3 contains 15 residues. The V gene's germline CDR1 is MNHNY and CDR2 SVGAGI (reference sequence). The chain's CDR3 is CASSYPWDGEETQYF. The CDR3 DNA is TGTGCCAGCAGTTACCCCTGGGACGGGGAAGAGACCCAGTACTTC.

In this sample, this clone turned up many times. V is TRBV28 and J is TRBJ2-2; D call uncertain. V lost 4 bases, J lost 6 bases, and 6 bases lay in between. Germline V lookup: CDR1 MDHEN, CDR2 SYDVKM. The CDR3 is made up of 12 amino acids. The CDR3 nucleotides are TGTGCCAGCAGTTGGGAAGCCGGGGAGCTGTTTTTT. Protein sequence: CASSWEAGELFF. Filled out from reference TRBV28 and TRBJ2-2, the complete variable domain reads DVKVTQSSRYLVKRTGEKVFLECVQDMDHENMFWYRQDPGLGLRLIYFSYDVKMKEKGDIPEGYSVSREKKERFSLILESASTNQTSMYLCASSWEAGELFFGEGSRLTVL.

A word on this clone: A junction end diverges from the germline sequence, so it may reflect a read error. The CDR3 region is CATSDFVAATGDLFF. CDR3 DNA: TGTGCCACCAGTGATTTTGTAGCCGCCACCGGGGACCTGTTTTTT. This chain joins TRBV24-1 and TRBJ2-2, with D perhaps given as TRBD1 or TRBD2 (5 bases each). The CDR3 consists of 15 residues. From germline, CDR1 is KGHDR and CDR2 SFDVKD.

As DNA, the CDR3 is TGTGCCAGCAGACTAACTGGAACCTACGAGCAGTACTTC. It translates to CASRLTGTYEQYF. This rearrangement joins TRBV27 to TRBJ2-7, with D uncertain. This CDR3 comprises 13 residues. Germline V gene sequence: CDR1 MNHEY, CDR2 SMNVEV (reference sequence). Trimming took 6 bases from V and 2 from J, leaving 11 bases between them.

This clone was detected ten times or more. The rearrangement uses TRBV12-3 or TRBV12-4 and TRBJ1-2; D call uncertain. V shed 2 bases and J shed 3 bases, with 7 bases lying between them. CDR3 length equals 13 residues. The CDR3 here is CASSLNGDYGYTF. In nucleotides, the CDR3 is TGTGCCAGCAGTTTAAACGGAGACTATGGCTACACCTTC.

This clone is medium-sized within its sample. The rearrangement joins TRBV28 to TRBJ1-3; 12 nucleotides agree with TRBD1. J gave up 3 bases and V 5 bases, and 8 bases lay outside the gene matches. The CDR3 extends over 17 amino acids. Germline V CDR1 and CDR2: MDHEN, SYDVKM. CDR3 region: CASSPPGTGGNGNTIYF. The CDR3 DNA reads TGTGCCAGCAGTCCCCCCGGGACAGGGGGCAATGGAAACACCATATATTTT.

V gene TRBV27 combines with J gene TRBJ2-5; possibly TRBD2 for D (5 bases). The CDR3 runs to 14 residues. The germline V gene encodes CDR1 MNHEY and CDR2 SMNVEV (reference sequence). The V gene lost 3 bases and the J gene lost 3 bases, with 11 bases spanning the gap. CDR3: CASSFTGSKETQYF. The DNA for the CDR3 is TGTGCCAGCAGTTTTACGGGGAGCAAAGAGACCCAGTACTTC.

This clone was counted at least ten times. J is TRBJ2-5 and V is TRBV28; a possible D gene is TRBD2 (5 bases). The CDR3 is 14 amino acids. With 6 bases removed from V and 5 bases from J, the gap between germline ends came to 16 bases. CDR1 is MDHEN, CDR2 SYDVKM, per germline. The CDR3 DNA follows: TGTGCCAGCAGGCCGACAATGGAGGTGGAGACCCAGTACTTC. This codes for CASRPTMEVETQYF.

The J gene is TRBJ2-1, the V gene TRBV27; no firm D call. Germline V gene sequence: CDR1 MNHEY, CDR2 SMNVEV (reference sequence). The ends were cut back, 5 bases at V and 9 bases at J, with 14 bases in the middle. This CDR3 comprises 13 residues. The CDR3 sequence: CASSPLRDGEQFF. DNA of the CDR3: TGTGCCAGCAGTCCCCTACGAGATGGTGAGCAGTTCTTC.

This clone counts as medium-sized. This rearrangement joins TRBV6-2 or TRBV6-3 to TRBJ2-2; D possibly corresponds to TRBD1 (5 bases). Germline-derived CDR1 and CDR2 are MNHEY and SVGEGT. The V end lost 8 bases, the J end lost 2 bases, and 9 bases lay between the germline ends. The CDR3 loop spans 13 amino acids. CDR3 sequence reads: CASGQTNTGELFF. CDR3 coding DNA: TGTGCCAGCGGACAAACAAACACCGGGGAGCTGTTTTTT.

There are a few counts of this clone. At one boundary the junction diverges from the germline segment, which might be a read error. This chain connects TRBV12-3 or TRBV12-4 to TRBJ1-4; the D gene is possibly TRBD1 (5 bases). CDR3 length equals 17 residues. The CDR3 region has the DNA TGTGCCAGCAGACCGGGGCTAGCGGAGGCAACTAATGAAAATCTGTTTTTT. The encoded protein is CASRPGLAEATNENLFF.

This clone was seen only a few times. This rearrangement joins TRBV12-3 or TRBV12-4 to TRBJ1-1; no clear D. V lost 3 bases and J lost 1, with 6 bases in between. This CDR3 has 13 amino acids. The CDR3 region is CASSFAANTEAFF. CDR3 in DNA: TGTGCCAGCAGTTTTGCAGCGAACACTGAAGCTTTCTTT.

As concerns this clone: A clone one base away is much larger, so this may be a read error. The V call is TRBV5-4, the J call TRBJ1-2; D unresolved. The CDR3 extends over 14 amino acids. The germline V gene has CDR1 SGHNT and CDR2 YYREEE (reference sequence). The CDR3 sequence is CARLSMTANYGHTF. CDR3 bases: TGTGCCAGACTTTCGATGACGGCGAACTATGGCCACACCTTC. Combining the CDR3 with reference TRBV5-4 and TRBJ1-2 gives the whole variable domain ETGVTQSPTHLIKTRGQQVTLRCSSQSGHNTVSWYQQALGQGPQFIFQYYREEENGRGNFPPRFSGLQFPNYSSELNVNALELDDSALYLCARLSMTANYGHTFGSGTRLTVV.

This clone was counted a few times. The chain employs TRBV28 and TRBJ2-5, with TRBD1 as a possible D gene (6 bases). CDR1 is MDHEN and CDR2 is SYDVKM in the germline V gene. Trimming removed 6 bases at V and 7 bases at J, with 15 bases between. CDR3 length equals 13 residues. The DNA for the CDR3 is TGTGCCAGCAGAGTAGGGGGAGTAGGGACCCAGTACTTC. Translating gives CASRVGGVGTQYF.

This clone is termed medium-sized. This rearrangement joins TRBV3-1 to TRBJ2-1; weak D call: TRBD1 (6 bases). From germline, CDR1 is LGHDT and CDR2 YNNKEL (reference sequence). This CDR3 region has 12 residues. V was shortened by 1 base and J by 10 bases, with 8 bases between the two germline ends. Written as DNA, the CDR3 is TGTGCCAGCAGCCAAGTAACAGGGGAGCAGTTCTTC. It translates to CASSQVTGEQFF.

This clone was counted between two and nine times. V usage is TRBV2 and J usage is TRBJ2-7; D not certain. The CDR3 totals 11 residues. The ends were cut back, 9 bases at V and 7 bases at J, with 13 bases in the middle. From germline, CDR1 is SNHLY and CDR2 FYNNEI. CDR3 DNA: TGTGCCAGTGGTGGCACCTTAGAGCAGTACTTC. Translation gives CASGGTLEQYF.

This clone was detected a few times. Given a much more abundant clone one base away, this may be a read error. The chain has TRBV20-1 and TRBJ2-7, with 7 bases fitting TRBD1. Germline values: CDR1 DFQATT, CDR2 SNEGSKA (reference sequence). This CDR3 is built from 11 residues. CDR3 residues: CIPGGTDEQYF. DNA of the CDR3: TGCATCCCAGGGGGAACCGACGAGCAGTACTTC.

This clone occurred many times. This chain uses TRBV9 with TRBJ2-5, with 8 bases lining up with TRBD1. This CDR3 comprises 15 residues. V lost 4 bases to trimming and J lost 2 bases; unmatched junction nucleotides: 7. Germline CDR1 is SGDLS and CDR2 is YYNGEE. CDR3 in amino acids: CASSPNDRGQETQYF. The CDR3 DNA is TGTGCCAGCAGCCCAAATGACAGGGGTCAAGAGACCCAGTACTTC.